The T cell receptor (beta chain) under discussion was sequenced for a study of tumor-infiltrating lymphocytes in primary liver carcinoma. In the study overall: With diameters of about 4 to 11 cm, tumors were stage T1-T3 N0M0.

Concerning this clonotype: Its antigen remains unknown.

The germline V and J ends were trimmed by 6 bases and 8 bases, with 17 bases remaining between them. Germline V gene lookup returns CDR1 MNHEY and CDR2 SVGAGI. The CDR3 has 13 residues. RNA and DNA were co-extracted from roughly 20-30 mg of unsorted bulk tissue. Every tumor contributed samples taken at five separate regions. Constant-region priming of about 0.5 ug total RNA yielded TCR beta cDNA. ARM-PCR was slightly modified, and three nested multiplex PCR rounds with it gave rise to the TCR beta libraries. The two initial PCR rounds, around 11 cycles each, used TRBV1-TRBV30 forward and C-beta reverse primers. TCRdb recomputed calls from the multiplex PCR reads with MiXCR, one row per CDR3 protein. This sample yields approximately 99,000 distinct CDR3 sequences, of which over 55% are seen a single time; just over 9.5% belongs to the top ten. Overall study results and limits: The proportion of top clones found throughout all five tumor regions was only about 8-25%.

Sequencing input: liver tumor tissue from sampling region 5. The subset was: tumor region T5, tumor centre. V gene TRBV6-5 combines with J gene TRBJ2-7; D is possibly TRBD1 (6 bases). The TCR originated in a woman in her sixties with primary liver carcinoma and hepatitis B virus infection. In nucleotides, the CDR3 is TGTGCCAGCAGCCGCCATCAGGGGAGCAAGCAGTACTTC. Translation gives CASSRHQGSKQYF.